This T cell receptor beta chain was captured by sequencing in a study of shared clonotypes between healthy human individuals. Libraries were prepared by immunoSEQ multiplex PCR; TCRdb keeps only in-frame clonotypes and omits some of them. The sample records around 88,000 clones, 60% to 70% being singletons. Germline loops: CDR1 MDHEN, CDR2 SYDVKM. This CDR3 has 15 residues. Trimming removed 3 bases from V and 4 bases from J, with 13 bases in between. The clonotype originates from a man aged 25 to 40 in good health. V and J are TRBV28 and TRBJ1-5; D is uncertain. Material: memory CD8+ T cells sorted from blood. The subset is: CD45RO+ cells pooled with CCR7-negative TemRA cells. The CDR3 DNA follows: TGTGCCAGCAGTTTGAGATTTTTCGAAAATCAGCCCCAGCATTTT. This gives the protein CASSLRFFENQPQHF.